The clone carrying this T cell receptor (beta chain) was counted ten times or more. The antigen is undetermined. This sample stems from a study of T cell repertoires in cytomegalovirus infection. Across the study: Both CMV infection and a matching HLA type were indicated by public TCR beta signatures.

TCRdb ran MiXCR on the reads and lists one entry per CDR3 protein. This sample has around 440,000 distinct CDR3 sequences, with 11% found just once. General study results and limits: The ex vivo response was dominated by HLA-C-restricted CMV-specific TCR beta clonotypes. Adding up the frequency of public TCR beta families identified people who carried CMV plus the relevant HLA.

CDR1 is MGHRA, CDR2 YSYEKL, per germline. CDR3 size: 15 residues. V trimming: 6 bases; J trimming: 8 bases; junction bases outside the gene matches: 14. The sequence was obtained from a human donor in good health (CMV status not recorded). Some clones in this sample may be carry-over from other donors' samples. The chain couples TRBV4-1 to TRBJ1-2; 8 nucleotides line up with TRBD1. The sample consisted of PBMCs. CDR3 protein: CASRRLDRDLFGYTF. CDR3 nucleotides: TGCGCCAGCAGGAGGCTGGACAGGGATCTATTCGGCTACACCTTC.